The rows below give T cell receptor beta chains drawn from one sample of a study of blood T cell repertoires in COVID-19. Generated by immunoSEQ multiplex PCR, the TCRdb table keeps only in-frame clones and is missing some. The table has about 120,000 clones, roughly four fifths seen once. Sequenced input: peripheral blood. Source of these receptors: a man aged 60-69 years with acute or convalescent COVID-19. Each CDR3 is given with its conserved first and last residue. A D gene is named only where the DNA matches it firmly. Part of the rows lack a size; the others show once, few, many or a class for expanded clones.

-,TRBV3-1/TRBV3-2,-,TRBJ2-5,TGTGCCAGCAGCCCCCGGACTACATCAGAGACCCAGTACTTC,CASSPRTTSETQYF
TRBD1,TRBV10-3,-,TRBJ2-5,TGTGCCATCAGTGAGTTCAGGACAGGGGGCCAAGAGACCCAGTACTTC,CAISEFRTGGQETQYF
-,TRBV19,-,TRBJ2-7,TGTGCCAGTAGTCCTTTTGTTCAGCGGAGCCCCAGCGAGCAGTACTTC,CASSPFVQRSPSEQYF
-,TRBV7-8,-,TRBJ1-3,TGTGCCAGCAGCTGGACTGGCCAGGGGTCAGGAAACACCATATATTTT,CASSWTGQGSGNTIYF
-,TRBV28,once,TRBJ1-2,TGTGCCAGCAGCGGGGAGGGCTACACCTTC,CASSGEGYTF
-,TRBV18,-,TRBJ1-5,TGTGCCAGCTCACCAGGGCAGGTCAATCAGCCCCAGCATTTT,CASSPGQVNQPQHF
TRBD1,TRBV27,-,TRBJ1-5,TGTGCCAGCAGTTCCTCCCGGGACAGATTAAACAATCAGCCCCAGCATTTT,CASSSSRDRLNNQPQHF
-,TRBV9,-,TRBJ2-3,TGTGCCAGCAGCGTATGGGAGGTAGCGTACGGTACGCAGTATTTT,CASSVWEVAYGTQYF
-,TRBV10-3,few,TRBJ2-7,TGTGCCATCAGTGAGTTGCTCGTACCCTCGGGACTCTCCTACGAGCAGTACTTC,CAISELLVPSGLSYEQYF
-,TRBV3-1/TRBV3-2,-,TRBJ2-7,TGTGCCAGCAGCCACAGTAAGGGGTTAGAATACGAGCAGTACTTC,CASSHSKGLEYEQYF
TRBD2,TRBV24-1,-,TRBJ2-3,TGTGCCACCAGTGATCCCGGGACTAGCGGACTTCATACAGATACGCAGTATTTT,CATSDPGTSGLHTDTQYF
-,TRBV19,-,TRBJ2-1,TGTGCCAGTAGTTCGAGCGGCCCGTACAATGAGCAGTTCTTC,CASSSSGPYNEQFF
TRBD2,TRBV4-2,-,TRBJ2-7,TGTGCCAGCAGCTTGGCCGGGACTAGCGACTACGAGCAGTACTTC,CASSLAGTSDYEQYF
-,TRBV29-1,-,TRBJ1-1,TGCAGCGTGCCCCCTCAGGGAGGGGCGACCACTGAAGCTTTCTTT,CSVPPQGGATTEAFF
TRBD2,TRBV30,-,TRBJ2-1,TGTGCCTGGGACCATAGCGGGAGTAATTACAATGAGCAGTTCTTC,CAWDHSGSNYNEQFF
TRBD2,TRBV5-1,once,TRBJ2-1,TGCGCCAGCAGCTTGAGTTCGGGAGGGGCGGAAGAGCAGTTCTTC,CASSLSSGGAEEQFF
TRBD1,TRBV5-4,-,TRBJ1-2,TGTGCCAGCAGGTCTACAGGGGCCTATGGCTACACCTTC,CASRSTGAYGYTF
TRBD1,TRBV19,-,TRBJ1-2,TGTGCCAGTAGTATCGGGACAGGGGTAGGTGGCTACACCTTC,CASSIGTGVGGYTF
TRBD1,TRBV28,-,TRBJ1-2,TGTGCCAGCAGCACGCCTGGCGGACAGGGCCACGGCTACACCTTC,CASSTPGGQGHGYTF
TRBD1,TRBV4-1,few,TRBJ1-5,TGCGCCAGCAGCCAAAGACAGGGGGGTGGTCAGCCCCAGCATTTT,CASSQRQGGGQPQHF
-,TRBV19,-,TRBJ2-7,TGTGCCAGTGCCCCGGACGGGAACTACGAGCAGTACTTC,CASAPDGNYEQYF
TRBD2,TRBV7-8,-,TRBJ2-3,TGTGCCAGCAGCTTAGCTACTAGCGGGATGAGGGATACGCAGTATTTT,CASSLATSGMRDTQYF
-,TRBV7-3,-,TRBJ1-1,TGTGCCAGCAGGGAACAGCCGAACACTGAAGCTTTCTTT,CASREQPNTEAFF
-,TRBV3-1/TRBV3-2,-,TRBJ2-7,TGTGCCAGCAGCCAAGCGGGGGGCGCATCCTACGAGCAGTACTTC,CASSQAGGASYEQYF
TRBD2,TRBV24-1,-,TRBJ2-1,TGTGCCACCAGTGGGGCTAGCGGGAGCTCCTACAATGAGCAGTTCTTC,CATSGASGSSYNEQFF
-,TRBV28,once,TRBJ2-5,TGTGCCAGCAGCGATCAGCGCAAAGGTCAGCAAGAGACCCAGTACTTC,CASSDQRKGQQETQYF
TRBD1,TRBV27,-,TRBJ2-2,TGTGCCACCAGACGGGACAGGTTGGCCGGGGAGCTGTTTTTT,CATRRDRLAGELFF
TRBD1,TRBV5-6,-,TRBJ1-2,TGTGCCAGCAGCCCGCGACCGGACAGGGCAAACTATGGCTACACCTTC,CASSPRPDRANYGYTF
TRBD1,TRBV6-6,-,TRBJ1-4,TGTGCCAGCAGTGACCAGGGGGCGAGTGAAAAACTGTTTTTT,CASSDQGASEKLFF
TRBD1,TRBV7-2,-,TRBJ1-1,TGTGCCAGCAGCTACTGGACAGGGGGCGAGCCTGAAGCTTTCTTT,CASSYWTGGEPEAFF
-,TRBV3-1/TRBV3-2,-,TRBJ2-7,TGTGCCAGCAGCCAGGCCCGGGTTCCCGAGCAGTACTTC,CASSQARVPEQYF
-,TRBV19,-,TRBJ1-5,TGTGCCAGTAGGGCCTCTCCACGGCCCCAGCATTTT,CASRASPRPQHF
-,TRBV27,-,TRBJ1-6,TGTGCCAGCAGTTTTCAGAATTCACCCCTCCACTTT,CASSFQNSPLHF
-,TRBV7-9,-,TRBJ2-5,TGTGCCAGCAGCTTATTGGGCTACCAGGGAGAGACCCAGTACTTC,CASSLLGYQGETQYF
-,TRBV5-1,-,TRBJ2-3,TGCGCCAGCAGCCAATCTCCCGGGGCGCAGTATTTT,CASSQSPGAQYF
TRBD2,TRBV28,-,TRBJ2-7,TGTGCCAGCAGCCTCGCCAGCGGGAGGTTCTACGAGCAGTACTTC,CASSLASGRFYEQYF
-,TRBV11-2,-,TRBJ2-7,TGTGCCAGCAGCTTAGTAGGGGCTAGCTACGAGCAGTACTTC,CASSLVGASYEQYF
TRBD2,TRBV5-1,-,TRBJ2-1,TGCGCCAGCAGCTTGGCCTTGAGGGAGGGCCGGGATGAGCAGTTCTTC,CASSLALREGRDEQFF
TRBD2,TRBV9,-,TRBJ2-5,TGTGCCAGCAGCGCCTTGGGACTACCGCTAGGCCAAGAGACCCAGTACTTC,CASSALGLPLGQETQYF
TRBD2,TRBV2,-,TRBJ2-1,TGTGCCAGCAGTGAAGCGCTTCTAGCGGGTTGGCAGTTCTTC,CASSEALLAGWQFF
TRBD2,TRBV11-2,-,TRBJ2-1,TGTGCCAGCTGGGGACTAGCGGGTTACAATGAGCAGTTCTTC,CASWGLAGYNEQFF
-,TRBV28,-,TRBJ2-7,TGTGCCAGCATCCGGAGGGAGCCCTACGAGCAGTACTTC,CASIRREPYEQYF
TRBD2,TRBV30,few,TRBJ2-7,TGTGCCTGGGCACGGAGTCTAGCGGGATCCGAGCAGTACTTC,CAWARSLAGSEQYF
TRBD2,TRBV5-1,-,TRBJ2-1,TGCGCCAGCAGCTTAATAGCGGGAGAGGGCAATGAGCAGTTCTTC,CASSLIAGEGNEQFF
-,TRBV28,once,TRBJ2-3,TGTGCCAGCAGGACAAGGGATACGCAGTATTTT,CASRTRDTQYF
-,TRBV29-1,-,TRBJ1-4,TGCAGCGTTGGGGGGGGTGAGGATCATGAAAAACTGTTTTTT,CSVGGGEDHEKLFF
TRBD1,TRBV6-5,-,TRBJ1-3,TGTGCCAGCAGTCCCCTGACAGGGCCTGGAAACACCATATATTTT,CASSPLTGPGNTIYF
-,TRBV18,-,TRBJ2-1,TGTGCCAGCTCACTGTCGTTAACGGGAGTGGGTGAGCAGTTCTTC,CASSLSLTGVGEQFF
-,TRBV30,-,TRBJ2-5,TGTGCCTGGAGGTCAACAGTCCCCCGGGAGACCCAGTACTTC,CAWRSTVPRETQYF
TRBD2,TRBV6-1,-,TRBJ2-7,TGTGCCAGCAGTGAGGTACTAGCGGGAGCGTGGGACGAGCAGTACTTC,CASSEVLAGAWDEQYF
-,TRBV5-1,-,TRBJ1-2,TGCGCCAGCAGCCCTGGGGGGGCCCCCCTCACCTTC,CASSPGGAPLTF
-,TRBV3-1/TRBV3-2,-,TRBJ2-3,TGTGCCAGCTCATTGCGGGACTGGAATACGCAGTATTTT,CASSLRDWNTQYF
TRBD2,TRBV13,-,TRBJ2-3,TGTGCCAGCAGCTTGGCGGGAGAAGGCACAGATACGCAGTATTTT,CASSLAGEGTDTQYF
-,TRBV27,-,TRBJ1-4,TGTGCCAGCAGTTTATCCGGGTGGAGGGAAAAACTGTTTTTT,CASSLSGWREKLFF
TRBD2,TRBV6-5,once,TRBJ2-7,TGTGCCAGCAGCGGGGGGGGTAACCCCTACGAGCAGTACTTC,CASSGGGNPYEQYF